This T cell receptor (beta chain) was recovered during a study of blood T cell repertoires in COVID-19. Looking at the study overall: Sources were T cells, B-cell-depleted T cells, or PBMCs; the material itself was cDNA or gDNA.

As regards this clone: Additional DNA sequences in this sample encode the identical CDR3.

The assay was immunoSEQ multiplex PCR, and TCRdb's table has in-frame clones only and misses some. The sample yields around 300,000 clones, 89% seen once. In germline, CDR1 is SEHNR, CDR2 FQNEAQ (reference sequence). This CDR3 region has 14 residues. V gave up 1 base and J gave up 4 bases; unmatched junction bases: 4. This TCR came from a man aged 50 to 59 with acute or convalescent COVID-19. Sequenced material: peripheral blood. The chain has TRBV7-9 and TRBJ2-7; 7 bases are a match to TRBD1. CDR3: CASSLVGDSYEQYF. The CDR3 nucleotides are TGTGCCAGCAGCTTAGTGGGGGACAGTTACGAGCAGTACTTC.